Below are 13 T cell receptor beta chains sequenced from a single sample in a study of T-cell memory formation after mild COVID-19. MiXCR, run by TCRdb on the 5' RACE reads, gives a single entry per CDR3 protein. This sample yields 470,000 or so distinct CDR3 sequences, of which nearly 25% are seen a single time; around 13% belongs to the top ten. Material for sequencing was PBMCs or a T cell subset sorted from them (not recorded which). The receptors stem from an adult woman who had mild COVID-19 (a few samples of this study predate the infection). Cell type and time point are not known.

CDR3 coding DNA: TGCGCCAGCAGCCAAGGGCCCAGGGTTAGGGGAGCTTTCTTT. Encoded protein: CASSQGPRVRGAFF. This rearrangement joins TRBV4-1 to TRBJ1-1; perhaps TRBD1 as D (5 bases). CDR3 size: 14 residues. The ends were cut back, 1 base at V and 10 bases at J, with 16 bases in the middle. Germline-derived CDR1 and CDR2 are MGHRA and YSYEKL.

The gene calls are TRBV5-1 and TRBJ1-2, with D possibly matching TRBD1 (5 bases). V dropped 5 bases and J dropped 0 bases, with 5 bases sitting between them. CDR1 SGHRS and CDR2 YFSETQ come from the germline V gene. There are 12 residues in the CDR3. The CDR3 sequence is CASRGANYGYTF. The CDR3 region has the DNA TGCGCCAGCAGAGGGGCTAACTATGGCTACACCTTC. The full variable domain, completed using reference TRBV5-1 and TRBJ1-2, is KAGVTQTPRYLIKTRGQQVTLSCSPISGHRSVSWYQQTPGQGLQFLFEYFSETQRNKGNFPGRFSGRQFSNSRSEMNVSTLELGDSALYLCASRGANYGYTFGSGTRLTVV.

The chain employs TRBV18 and TRBJ2-1, with TRBD1 as a possible D gene (5 bases). The CDR3 loop spans 14 amino acids. The V end was cut by 6 bases, the J end by 4 bases, with 13 bases between. In germline, CDR1 is KGHSH, CDR2 LQKENI. Here the CDR3 reads CASSRTQGYNEQFF. The DNA for the CDR3 is TGTGCCAGCTCCCGGACCCAGGGATACAATGAGCAGTTCTTC.

This chain links TRBV5-1 with TRBJ2-6; no reliable D call. Germline values: CDR1 SGHRS, CDR2 YFSETQ. The germline V and J ends were trimmed by 0 bases and 4 bases, with 8 bases remaining between them. The CDR3 has 15 residues. Written as DNA, the CDR3 is TGCGCCAGCAGCTTGGAAGGAACCGGGGCCAACGTCCTGACTTTC. Amino acids: CASSLEGTGANVLTF. The complete variable domain, with remaining parts taken from reference TRBV5-1 and TRBJ2-6, reads KAGVTQTPRYLIKTRGQQVTLSCSPISGHRSVSWYQQTPGQGLQFLFEYFSETQRNKGNFPGRFSGRQFSNSRSEMNVSTLELGDSALYLCASSLEGTGANVLTFGAGSRLTVL.

This clonotype was counted ten times or more. This rearrangement joins TRBV25-1 to TRBJ2-1, with D unclear. The CDR3 covers 10 residues. V lost 5 bases and J 9 bases, leaving 5 bases between the germline ends. Germline values: CDR1 MGHDK, CDR2 SYGVNS. The CDR3 protein is CASSLVEQFF. CDR3 sequence (DNA): TGTGCCAGCAGTCTTGTTGAGCAGTTCTTC.

The chain links TRBV18 to TRBJ1-5, with 7 bases lining up with TRBD1. V lost 5 bases, J lost 3 bases, and 4 bases stayed unmatched. The CDR3 extends over 14 amino acids. Germline loops: CDR1 KGHSH, CDR2 LQKENI. CDR3 loop: CASSEGQLNQPQHF. CDR3 coding DNA: TGTGCCAGCTCAGAGGGACAGCTCAATCAGCCCCAGCATTTT.

The table lists this clonotype with a count of one. The chain employs TRBV7-8 and TRBJ1-1; D gene uncertain. With 5 bases removed from V and 2 bases from J, the gap between germline ends came to 6 bases. There are 12 residues in the CDR3. CDR1 is SGHVS and CDR2 is FQNEAQ in the germline V gene. The CDR3 DNA reads as TGTGCCAGCAGCCCCGCCAACACTGAAGCTTTCTTT. Translated: CASSPANTEAFF.

The chain joins TRBV7-2 to TRBJ2-7, with TRBD2 as a possible D gene (5 bases). Trimming left V 10 bases short and J 2 bases short, with 12 bases between. The CDR3 is 12 amino acids. CDR1 and CDR2 from the germline V gene are SGHTA and FQGNSA. CDR3 loop: CAITLGAYEQYF. The CDR3 nucleotides read TGTGCCATCACCCTCGGGGCCTACGAGCAGTACTTC.

J is TRBJ2-1 and V is TRBV5-1; D gene unclear. The length of the CDR3 is 14 residues. The ends were cut back, 5 bases at V and 5 bases at J, with 14 bases in the middle. CDR1 is SGHRS and CDR2 is YFSETQ in the germline V gene. The CDR3 sequence: CASSQRSRDNEQFF. DNA of the CDR3: TGCGCCAGCAGTCAACGGTCCCGCGACAATGAGCAGTTCTTC.

This rearrangement joins TRBV4-2 to TRBJ2-7, with D tentatively TRBD1 or TRBD2 (5 bases each). With 4 bases removed from V and 6 bases from J, the gap between germline ends came to 19 bases. The CDR3 has 15 amino acids. Per the germline V gene, CDR1 is LGHNA and CDR2 is YNFKEQ. Written as DNA, the CDR3 is TGTGCCAGCAGCCTCGGGACCCAAACCGTACCCGAGCAGTACTTC. It translates to CASSLGTQTVPEQYF.

This clonotype occurred a few times. The V gene is TRBV7-6, the J gene TRBJ2-1; 9 nucleotides agree with TRBD1. Trimming at V came to 3 bases and at J to 3 bases, leaving 3 bases not matched to a gene. In germline, CDR1 is SGHVS, CDR2 FNYEAQ. The CDR3 runs 15 residues. In DNA, the CDR3 is TGTGCCAGCAGCTTCCCGGGACAGGGCTACAATGAGCAGTTCTTC. Residues: CASSFPGQGYNEQFF.

The V gene is TRBV27, the J gene TRBJ2-7, with TRBD2 identical over 13 bases. CDR3 size: 18 residues. Losses at the gene ends were 4 bases for V and 3 bases for J; bases not matched to a gene: 12. Germline CDR1 is MNHEY and CDR2 is SMNVEV (reference sequence). CDR3 sequence: CASSSSPLRLAGGYEQYF. DNA for the CDR3: TGTGCCAGCAGTTCCTCCCCTCTCAGACTAGCGGGGGGCTACGAGCAGTACTTC.

This clonotype was seen a single time. The chain joins TRBV20-1 to TRBJ2-5, with TRBD2 as a possible D gene (5 bases). This CDR3 spans 10 amino acids. The V and J ends lost 7 bases and 5 bases respectively, with 8 bases between them. The germline V gene has CDR1 DFQATT and CDR2 SNEGSKA (reference sequence). The CDR3 sequence: CSVAGETQYF. CDR3 sequence (DNA): TGCAGTGTGGCGGGCGAGACCCAGTACTTC.